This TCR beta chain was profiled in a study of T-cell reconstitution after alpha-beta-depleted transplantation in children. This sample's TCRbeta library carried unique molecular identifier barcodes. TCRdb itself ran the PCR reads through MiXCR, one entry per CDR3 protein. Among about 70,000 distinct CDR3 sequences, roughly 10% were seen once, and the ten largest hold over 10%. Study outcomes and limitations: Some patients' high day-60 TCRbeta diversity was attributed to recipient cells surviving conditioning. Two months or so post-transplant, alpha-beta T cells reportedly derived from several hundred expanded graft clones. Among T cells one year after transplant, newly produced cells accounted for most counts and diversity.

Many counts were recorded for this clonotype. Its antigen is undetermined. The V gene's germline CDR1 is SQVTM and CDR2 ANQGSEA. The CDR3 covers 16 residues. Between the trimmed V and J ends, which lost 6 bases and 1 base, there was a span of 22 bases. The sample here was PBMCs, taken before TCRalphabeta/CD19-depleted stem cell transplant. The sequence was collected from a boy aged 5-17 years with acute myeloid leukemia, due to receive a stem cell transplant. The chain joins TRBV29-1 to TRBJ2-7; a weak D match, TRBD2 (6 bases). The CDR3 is CSVGDSGLGGSYEQYF. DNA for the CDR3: TGCAGCGTGGGGGACTCCGGACTCGGAGGTTCCTACGAGCAGTACTTC.